Listed below are T cell receptor beta chains from one sample, sequenced in a study of CD8 T cells in ankylosing spondylitis. MiXCR was run by TCRdb on the 5' RACE reads, yielding one entry per CDR3 protein. The sample yields 35,000 to 40,000 distinct CDR3 sequences, more than 15% seen once. The sequenced material came from blood. The receptors come from a male donor with ankylosing spondylitis or in good health (not recorded which). Each CDR3 is given with its conserved first and last residue. D genes are given only for firm matches. Only some rows state a clone size, as once, few, many or a class for expanded clones.

J gene	clone size	V gene	CDR3 length	D gene	CDR3 protein	CDR3 DNA
TRBJ2-2	few	TRBV27	14	.	CASSFWGVTGELFF	TGTGCCAGCAGTTTCTGGGGGGTCACCGGGGAGCTGTTTTTT
TRBJ2-5	few	TRBV7-2	15	.	CASAASRGFQETQYF	TGTGCCAGCGCCGCTAGCAGGGGCTTTCAAGAGACCCAGTACTTC
TRBJ2-1	many	TRBV20-1	11	.	CSARDRLDQFF	TGCAGTGCCCGAGACAGGCTAGATCAGTTCTTC
TRBJ2-1	.	TRBV10-3	18	.	CAISESYTLRTSYNEQFF	TGTGCCATCAGTGAGTCGTATACCTTAAGAACCTCCTACAATGAGCAGTTCTTC
TRBJ2-7	medium-sized	TRBV4-3	16	.	CASSQGIGFSSYEQYF	TGCGCCAGCAGCCAAGGCATAGGGTTTTCGTCCTACGAGCAGTACTTC
TRBJ2-3	.	TRBV19	16	.	CASSILQDYGTDTQYF	TGTGCCAGTAGTATATTACAGGATTACGGCACAGATACGCAGTATTTT
TRBJ1-4	few	TRBV5-1	13	.	CASSLWEGEKLFF	TGCGCCAGCAGCCTCTGGGAGGGAGAAAAACTGTTTTTT
TRBJ2-3	many	TRBV20-1	16	TRBD1	CSARDIGTGDADTQYF	TGCAGTGCTAGAGATATAGGGACAGGAGATGCAGATACGCAGTATTTT
TRBJ2-1	.	TRBV29-1	17	.	CSVMSGTFLSSYNEQFF	TGCAGCGTTATGTCCGGGACTTTTCTCAGCTCCTACAATGAGCAGTTCTTC
TRBJ2-2	few	TRBV20-1	16	.	CSARFWSGSGTGELFF	TGCAGTGCTAGATTTTGGTCTGGGTCGGGCACCGGGGAGCTGTTTTTT
TRBJ1-4	few	TRBV27	14	TRBD1	CASSKQGANEKLFF	TGTGCCAGCAGCAAACAGGGGGCTAATGAAAAACTGTTTTTT
TRBJ2-2	.	TRBV19	14	.	CASSLQANTGELFF	TGTGCCAGTAGTTTACAGGCGAACACCGGGGAGCTGTTTTTT
TRBJ1-1	few	TRBV5-1	14	.	CASSFIGRNTEAFF	TGCGCCAGCAGCTTCATAGGGAGGAACACTGAAGCTTTCTTT
TRBJ2-3	few	TRBV7-2	16	.	CASSLRQGRAADTQYF	TGTGCCAGCAGCCTAAGGCAGGGGAGGGCCGCAGATACGCAGTATTTT
TRBJ2-7	.	TRBV7-9	15	TRBD1	CASSPDRGGVYEQYF	TGTGCCAGCAGCCCGGACAGGGGCGGAGTTTACGAGCAGTACTTC
TRBJ2-2	.	TRBV12-3/TRBV12-4	15	TRBD2	CASSLTSGSTGELFF	TGTGCCAGCAGCTTGACTAGCGGGTCGACCGGGGAGCTGTTTTTT
TRBJ2-1	.	TRBV20-1	16	.	CSARSRTHNSAREQFF	TGCAGTGCTAGATCACGGACTCACAACTCCGCGAGGGAGCAGTTCTTC
TRBJ2-5	few	TRBV5-1	12	.	CASSFNWETQYF	TGCGCCAGCAGCTTTAACTGGGAGACCCAGTACTTC
TRBJ2-3	few	TRBV12-3/TRBV12-4	14	.	CASSLTGGGDTQYF	TGTGCCAGCAGCCTTACGGGGGGCGGGGATACGCAGTATTTT
TRBJ2-2	.	TRBV5-6	16	.	CASSLIVTANTGELFF	TGTGCCAGCAGCTTAATTGTTACAGCTAACACCGGGGAGCTGTTTTTT
TRBJ1-1	few	TRBV5-1	14	.	CASSAFGGNTEAFF	TGCGCCAGCAGTGCCTTCGGGGGGAACACTGAAGCTTTCTTT
TRBJ2-1	few	TRBV10-3	15	TRBD2	CAISSGTSGYNEQFF	TGTGCCATCAGTTCCGGGACTAGCGGCTACAATGAGCAGTTCTTC
TRBJ1-1	.	TRBV29-1	13	.	CSVFLGVDTEAFF	TGCAGCGTTTTTCTGGGAGTGGACACTGAAGCTTTCTTT
TRBJ2-3	few	TRBV20-1	12	.	CSARTDTDTQYF	TGCAGTGCTAGGACAGACACAGATACGCAGTATTTT
TRBJ2-1	.	TRBV12-3/TRBV12-4	13	TRBD1	CASSLDRGDEQFF	TGTGCCAGCAGTTTGGACAGGGGTGATGAGCAGTTCTTC
TRBJ1-6	.	TRBV10-3	13	.	CAISEGLGSPLHF	TGTGCCATCAGTGAGGGGTTGGGTTCACCCCTCCACTTT
TRBJ2-4	many	TRBV7-2	18	.	CASSLKGVYGGAKNIQYF	TGTGCCAGCAGCTTAAAGGGGGTTTACGGGGGTGCCAAAAACATTCAGTACTTC
TRBJ1-6	few	TRBV27	15	.	CASSLLQAGDSPLHF	TGTGCCAGCAGTTTATTGCAGGCGGGGGATTCACCCCTCCACTTT
TRBJ1-1	few	TRBV15	15	.	CATSRSGGLNTEAFF	TGTGCCACCAGCAGATCTGGGGGCCTGAACACTGAAGCTTTCTTT
TRBJ2-5	few	TRBV7-2	15	.	CASSSARDLQETQYF	TGTGCCAGCAGCTCTGCCCGGGACTTACAAGAGACCCAGTACTTC
TRBJ1-2	few	TRBV7-9	14	TRBD1	CASSLGQGTYGYTF	TGTGCCAGCAGCTTGGGACAGGGCACCTATGGCTACACCTTC
TRBJ1-4	.	TRBV4-1	15	.	CASSQPTTRGEKLFF	TGCGCCAGCAGCCAACCTACAACGAGGGGCGAAAAACTGTTTTTT
TRBJ2-7	.	TRBV27	14	.	CASSLAGTTYEQYF	TGTGCCAGCAGTTTAGCCGGGACAACCTACGAGCAGTACTTC
TRBJ2-2	.	TRBV4-3	17	TRBD2	CASSPAGLAANTGELFF	TGCGCCAGCAGCCCGGCCGGACTAGCGGCGAACACCGGGGAGCTGTTTTTT
TRBJ2-2	few	TRBV11-3	14	.	CASSLTANTGELFF	TGTGCCAGCAGCTTGACGGCGAACACCGGGGAGCTGTTTTTT
TRBJ2-3	.	TRBV5-1	14	.	CASMTDSWADTQYF	TGCGCCAGCATGACGGATAGTTGGGCAGATACGCAGTATTTT
TRBJ2-2	few	TRBV12-3/TRBV12-4	14	TRBD1	CASSPGTGDGELFF	TGTGCCAGCAGTCCCGGGACAGGGGACGGGGAGCTGTTTTTT
TRBJ2-1	once	TRBV29-1	14	TRBD1	CSVTGTGAYNEQFF	TGCAGCGTTACCGGGACAGGGGCCTACAATGAGCAGTTCTTC
TRBJ2-1	many	TRBV2	16	TRBD2	CASSERVAGKGYEQFF	TGTGCCAGCAGTGAAAGGGTAGCGGGAAAAGGATATGAGCAGTTCTTC
TRBJ2-5	.	TRBV2	11	.	CASRTEETQYF	TGTGCCAGCAGGACGGAGGAGACCCAGTACTTC
TRBJ2-3	few	TRBV25-1	11	.	CASSETDTQYF	TGTGCCAGCAGTGAAACAGATACGCAGTATTTT
TRBJ2-1	few	TRBV28	12	.	CASSVGTSEQFF	TGTGCCAGCAGTGTCGGGACAAGTGAGCAGTTCTTC
TRBJ2-1	.	TRBV7-9	16	TRBD2	CASSSRTSGRAVEQFF	TGTGCCAGCAGCTCAAGGACTAGCGGGAGGGCCGTTGAGCAGTTCTTC
TRBJ2-3	few	TRBV20-1	14	.	CSASLFGFGDTQYF	TGCAGTGCTAGTCTTTTCGGATTTGGGGATACGCAGTATTTT
TRBJ2-2	.	TRBV28	18	.	CASSQPQRRGPVGGELFF	TGTGCCAGCAGTCAACCTCAACGAAGGGGTCCGGTTGGCGGGGAGCTGTTTTTT
TRBJ2-2	many	TRBV3-1	16	TRBD1	CASSLGQGRATGELFF	TGTGCCAGCAGCCTTGGACAGGGAAGAGCCACCGGGGAGCTGTTTTTT
TRBJ2-7	.	TRBV29-1	15	.	CSVEGLQGSYYEQYF	TGCAGCGTTGAAGGGTTACAGGGATCTTACTACGAGCAGTACTTC
TRBJ2-4	.	TRBV20-1	12	.	CSADGGGNIQYF	TGCAGTGCGGATGGAGGCGGAAACATTCAGTACTTC
TRBJ2-3	.	TRBV3-1	14	.	CASSQDGRTDTQYF	TGTGCCAGCAGCCAAGATGGGCGGACAGATACGCAGTATTTT
TRBJ2-1	few	TRBV12-3/TRBV12-4	17	TRBD2	CASSRTSGGVAYNEQFF	TGTGCCAGCAGTCGGACTAGCGGGGGGGTCGCCTACAATGAGCAGTTCTTC
TRBJ2-3	few	TRBV20-1	17	.	CSASGFRAGSHADTQYF	TGCAGTGCTAGTGGCTTTCGGGCAGGGTCGCATGCAGATACGCAGTATTTT
TRBJ2-3	many	TRBV10-3	17	TRBD2	CAISSPLAGGHADTQYF	TGTGCCATCAGTTCCCCCCTAGCGGGGGGCCATGCAGATACGCAGTATTTT
TRBJ2-1	.	TRBV3-1	13	TRBD1	CASSQDRIGEQFF	TGTGCCAGCAGCCAGGACAGGATTGGTGAGCAGTTCTTC